The present T cell receptor beta chain was sequenced within a study of OX40 agonist ivuxolimab in advanced cancers. About this clone: The antigen remains unidentified.

Some clones are missing from TCRdb's copy, which holds only in-frame ones; the method was immunoSEQ multiplex PCR. The table lists 6,500 to 9,000 clones, about 90% of them singletons. Study results and caveats: Low levels of normalized T-cell clonal expansion also appeared in some nonresponders. At 0.1 to 3.0 mg/kg and by week 6, CD4+ and CD8+ T cells in the blood had expanded clonally.

This CDR3 has 16 amino acids. Germline-derived CDR1 and CDR2 are SGDLS and YYNGEE. J gave up 0 bases and V 3 bases, and 8 bases lay outside the gene matches. V and J are TRBV9 and TRBJ1-1, with 7 positions matching TRBD1. The sequence derives from an adult with an advanced solid tumor such as melanoma, head and neck, liver or kidney cancer. The source was CD4+ or CD8+ T cells sorted from blood, collected in a trial of the OX40 agonist ivuxolimab. The CDR3 nucleotides read TGTGCCAGCAGCGAAACGACGGGACAGATGAACACTGAAGCTTTCTTT. Amino acid sequence: CASSETTGQMNTEAFF.